Many counts were recorded for the clone carrying this T cell receptor beta chain. Its target is not known. This specimen comes from a study of identical twins. Study-level points and caveats: Reduced insertions were recorded for abundant cord blood beta clonotypes, with no such pattern in memory repertoires.

CDR3 length equals 16 residues. With V trimmed by 6 bases and J by 4 bases, 10 bases remained unmatched. In germline, CDR1 is DFQATT, CDR2 SNEGSKA (reference sequence). The authors used template switching to add a universal primer site and gave cDNA unique molecular identifiers. Via MiXCR, TCRdb re-called the 5' RACE reads, giving one row per CDR3 protein. Of about 280,000 distinct CDR3 sequences listed, less than 9% are singletons. These data also formed part of another study, on yellow fever vaccine responses in identical twins.

The sequence was collected from a woman aged 18-29 years in good health. The sequenced sample consisted of memory (CD45RO+) T cells sorted from blood. This rearrangement joins TRBV20-1 to TRBJ2-1, with TRBD2 matching 12 bases. CDR3 sequence reads: CSANPGLAGLYNEQFF. The CDR3 DNA is TGCAGTGCAAACCCAGGACTAGCGGGGTTATACAATGAGCAGTTCTTC.